This T cell receptor beta chain comes out of a study of shared clonotypes between healthy human individuals (dated by TCRdb to about 2020). Concerning the study at large: Three men and a couple of women, aged 18 to 49 years, made up the cohort. For each donor, CD4 naive and CD4 memory were each given three plates, CD8 naive was given two plates, and CD8 memory was given one plate. To estimate repertoire size and how much clonotypes are shared between individuals, the study performed deep sequencing of blood TCR repertoires from five healthy adults. To increase sequencing depth and limit assay-specific biases, different laboratories used diverse techniques to prepare libraries and sequence TCR repertoires. Per donor, leukapheresis produced somewhere between about 0.8 and 9 billion PBMCs.

Worth noting for this clone: What this receptor recognizes is not known. No quality values exist for individual bases; no much larger clone is one base distant.

Donors were healthy HIV-negative adults with no recently reported acute infections or vaccinations. Every donor was a Caucasian adult residing in Nashville, Tennessee, USA. CD4+ T cells were enriched by magnetic negative selection; naive cells were then positively selected on CD45RA, and the negative fraction formed the memory subset. After blood collection by leukapheresis, PBMCs were isolated using Ficoll-Histopaque density gradient centrifugation and then cryopreserved in the vapor phase of liquid nitrogen. Analytical flow cytometry was used to check the purity and quantity of each magnetically sorted T cell population. Each sorted fraction had its genomic DNA isolated and then quantified by UV absorbance on a Nanodrop 2000c. Using the deep immunoSEQ assay, multiplex PCR amplified TCR CDR3 regions from genomic DNA. Genomic DNA extracted from each cell subset was distributed evenly over all wells of several immunoSEQ 96-well plates, and each plate served as one replicate. For sorted subsets, around 0.2 ug genomic DNA, equal to some 30,000 T cell genomes, was loaded into each replicate PCR. The purified libraries were quantified using a Qubit 3.0 fluorometer, sized with a Bioanalyzer 2100, and then quantified again using the KAPA Library Quantification kit. A separate single-read 150-cycle Illumina NextSeq 550 flow cell was used to sequence each immunoSEQ 96-well plate. On the authors' methods: Because the immunoSEQ output held only junctional sequences and lacked quality scores, the filtering could not match the filtering applied to full-length reads. Sequences were annotated with PyIR, a Python wrapper for IgBLAST v1.9, using IMGT germline references to assign V/J genes and CDR3. Reads were removed for weak V/J assignments (E-value above 1e-6), missing CDR3, stop codons, out-of-frame junctions, or ambiguous translated residues. A V3J clonotype was defined by an identical inferred V gene, J gene, and CDR3 amino acid sequence. Percentage overlap between repertoires was computed as shared unique clonotypes divided by the size of the smaller repertoire. Richness of each repertoire was evaluated using RTK rarefaction, the Chao1 estimator, and Recon v2.1 estimates of unobserved clonotypes. OLGA was used to compute generation probabilities for all TCRbeta clonotypes that the gDNA method yielded from a few donors. In TCRdb, the immuneACCESS table is reduced to in-frame sequences with V and J assigned. These tables do not hold every clone; where another copy was compared, an unresolved V gene accounts for under half, and the others remain unexplained. Clonal size and the V and J genes are those of that table, whereas D and trimming came from the DNA. The sample table shows around 2.3 million clones, and 90% to 97% are seen once. 0.13% of the sample is taken by the ten largest.

Results the study describes overall, beyond this receptor: Sharing across a few donors was observed for roughly 5.4% of naive CD4, under 4% of naive CD8, around 2.5% of memory CD4, and about 0.38% of memory CD8 clonotypes. Naive subsets generally had larger estimated clonotype richness than memory subsets did. Sampling was restricted to blood, and TCR repertoires in tissues likely differ from the TCR repertoires found in blood. Based on pairwise subsampling, the degree of clonotype sharing among donors was expected to be affected by sequencing depth. Incomplete sequencing was indicated by rarefaction of sorted-subset datasets, despite the large sequencing depth. Compared with non-shared clonotypes, clonotypes shared by all four sorted-subset donors had higher generation probabilities. The genetic and exposure-history diversity represented was limited by the small number of donors.

This clonotype was obtained from a man between 18 and 29 years old in good health. Sequences were obtained from naive CD4+ T cells sorted from blood. Reading the label with the study, this specimen's cell subset or site is: CD45RA+ positively selected.

CDR3 protein: CASASRGAGALNTEAFF. The DNA sequence is TGTGCCAGTGCATCCCGGGGGGCAGGGGCTTTGAACACTGAAGCTTTCTTT. The chain employs TRBV19 and TRBJ1-1; 6 matching bases give a weak D call of TRBD1. Including the terminal cysteine and phenylalanine, the CDR3 comprises 17 residues. Just CDR3 DNA is preserved here, 51 bases in frame from base 1. According to the germline V gene (reference sequence), CDR1 reads LNHDA and CDR2 reads SQIVND. Trimming takes 8 bases from V and 0 bases from J, and the germline ends sit 22 bases apart.